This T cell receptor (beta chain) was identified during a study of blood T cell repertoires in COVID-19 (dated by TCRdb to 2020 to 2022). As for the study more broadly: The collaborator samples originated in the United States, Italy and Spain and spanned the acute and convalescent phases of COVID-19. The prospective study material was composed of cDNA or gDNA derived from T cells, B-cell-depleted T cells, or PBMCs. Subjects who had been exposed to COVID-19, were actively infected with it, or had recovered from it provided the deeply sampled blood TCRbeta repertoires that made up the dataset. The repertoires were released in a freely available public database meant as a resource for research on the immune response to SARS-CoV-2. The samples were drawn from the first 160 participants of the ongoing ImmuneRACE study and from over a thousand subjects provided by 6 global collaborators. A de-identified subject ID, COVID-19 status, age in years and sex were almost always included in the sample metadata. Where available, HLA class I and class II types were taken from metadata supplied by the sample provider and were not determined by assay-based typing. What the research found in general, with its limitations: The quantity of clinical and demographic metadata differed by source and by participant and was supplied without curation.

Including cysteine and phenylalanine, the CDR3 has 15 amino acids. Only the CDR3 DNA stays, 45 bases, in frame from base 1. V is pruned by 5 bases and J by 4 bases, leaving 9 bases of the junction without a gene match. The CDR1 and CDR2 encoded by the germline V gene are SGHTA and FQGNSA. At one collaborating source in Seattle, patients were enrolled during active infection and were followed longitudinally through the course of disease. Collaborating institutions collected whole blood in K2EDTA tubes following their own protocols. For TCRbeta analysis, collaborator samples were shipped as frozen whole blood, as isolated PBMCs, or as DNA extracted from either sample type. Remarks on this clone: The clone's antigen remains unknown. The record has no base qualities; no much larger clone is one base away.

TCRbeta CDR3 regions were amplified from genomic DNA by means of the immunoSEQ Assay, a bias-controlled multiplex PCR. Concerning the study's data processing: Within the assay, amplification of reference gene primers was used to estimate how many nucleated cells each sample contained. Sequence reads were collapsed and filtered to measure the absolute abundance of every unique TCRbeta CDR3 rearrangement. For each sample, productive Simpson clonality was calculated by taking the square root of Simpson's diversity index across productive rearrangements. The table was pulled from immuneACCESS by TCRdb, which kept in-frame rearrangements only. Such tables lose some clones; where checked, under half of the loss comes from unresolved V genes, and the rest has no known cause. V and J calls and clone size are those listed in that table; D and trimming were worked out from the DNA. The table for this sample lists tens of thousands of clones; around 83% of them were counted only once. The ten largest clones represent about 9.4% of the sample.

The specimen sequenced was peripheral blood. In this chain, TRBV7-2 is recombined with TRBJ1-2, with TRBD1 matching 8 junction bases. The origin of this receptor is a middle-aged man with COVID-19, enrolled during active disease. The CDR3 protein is CASSLGTGPAYGYTF. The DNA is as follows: TGTGCCAGCAGCCTTGGGACAGGTCCAGCCTATGGCTACACCTTC.